Listed below are T cell receptor beta chains from one sample, sequenced in a study of T cell repertoires in aging, cancer and after chemotherapy. TCRdb ran MiXCR on the multiplex PCR reads and lists one entry per CDR3 protein. The data hold around 2,000 distinct CDR3 sequences, with 30% to 40% observed a single time. The sequenced sample was blood. These receptors were collected from a human donor with a solid tumor. CDR3s include the opening cysteine and the closing phenylalanine or tryptophan. The D gene is left open where the match is weak. Size is stated for part of the rows, as once, few or many counts, or as a class when the clone is expanded.

CDR3 protein,CDR3 DNA,D gene,J gene,V gene,clone size
CASGAGTATYEQYF,TGTGCCAGCGGGGCCGGGACGGCTACCTACGAGCAGTACTTC,.,TRBJ2-7,TRBV11-3,.
CASSLGGRGTDTQYF,TGTGCCAGCAGCTTAGGTGGTAGGGGAACAGATACGCAGTATTTT,.,TRBJ2-3,TRBV7-6,.
CASSPRQGADTGELFF,TGTGCCAGCTCACCGCGACAGGGGGCGGACACCGGGGAGCTGTTTTTT,TRBD1,TRBJ2-2,TRBV18,medium-sized
CSARATSSETQYF,TGCAGTGCTAGAGCTACCTCGTCGGAGACCCAGTACTTC,.,TRBJ2-5,TRBV20-1,.
CASSPQGASGANVLTF,TGTGCCAGCAGTCCACAGGGGGCTAGCGGGGCCAACGTCCTGACTTTC,TRBD1,TRBJ2-6,TRBV6-5,once
CASSNPSSGANVLTF,TGTGCCAGCAGCAACCCCTCCTCTGGGGCCAACGTCCTGACTTTC,.,TRBJ2-6,TRBV13,few
CASSTDRVNTEAFF,TGTGCCAGTAGTACGGACAGGGTGAACACTGAAGCTTTCTTT,TRBD1,TRBJ1-1,TRBV19,.
CASSLGLSGTGELFF,TGTGCCAGCAGTTTAGGTCTATCGGGCACCGGGGAGCTGTTTTTT,.,TRBJ2-2,TRBV27,medium-sized
CASSQRQGAGNTIYF,TGTGCCAGCAGTCAAAGACAGGGCGCTGGAAACACCATATATTTT,TRBD1,TRBJ1-3,TRBV27,few
CASSPGQGAWDEQYF,TGTGCCAGTAGCCCGGGACAGGGGGCCTGGGACGAGCAGTACTTC,TRBD1,TRBJ2-7,TRBV19,.
CASSYNGRHTDTQYF,TGTGCCAGCAGTTACAACGGGAGGCACACAGATACGCAGTATTTT,TRBD2,TRBJ2-3,TRBV6-5,hyperexpanded
CASTFLSPGGEAFF,TGTGCCAGCACCTTCCTTTCTCCGGGAGGTGAAGCTTTCTTT,.,TRBJ1-1,TRBV6-5,.
CASSSQYQETQYF,TGTGCCAGTAGTTCCCAGTACCAAGAGACCCAGTACTTC,.,TRBJ2-5,TRBV19,medium-sized
CASSSSDSPLHF,TGTGCCAGTAGTAGTTCGGATTCACCCCTCCACTTT,.,TRBJ1-6,TRBV19,medium-sized
CASSQTSGLAGELFF,TGTGCCAGCAGCCAAACTAGCGGACTCGCCGGGGAGCTGTTTTTT,TRBD2,TRBJ2-2,TRBV11-3,medium-sized
CASSLSPQIGSSGNTIYF,TGTGCCAGCAGCTTGTCTCCGCAGATTGGGAGCTCTGGAAACACCATATATTTT,.,TRBJ1-3,TRBV5-5,.
CASSPLQARSEQYF,TGTGCCAGCAGCCCACTCCAGGCTAGGTCCGAGCAGTACTTC,.,TRBJ2-7,TRBV5-5,once
CASSTNYGYTF,TGTGCCAGCAGTACTAACTATGGCTACACCTTC,.,TRBJ1-2,TRBV6-1,few
CAIRDYSNQPQHF,TGTGCCATCAGGGATTATAGCAATCAGCCCCAGCATTTT,.,TRBJ1-5,TRBV10-3,.
CASSLVAGATDTQYF,TGCGCCAGCAGCTTGGTGGCGGGGGCCACAGATACGCAGTATTTT,.,TRBJ2-3,TRBV13,.
CASSFSTFRAGNEKLFF,TGTGCCAGCAGTTTCTCTACGTTCCGGGCCGGTAATGAAAAACTGTTTTTT,.,TRBJ1-4,TRBV27,.
CAWSVLGNEQYF,TGTGCCTGGAGTGTACTGGGTAACGAGCAGTACTTC,.,TRBJ2-7,TRBV30,few
CASSPGENSPLHF,TGTGCCAGCAGCCCCGGGGAGAATTCACCCCTCCACTTT,.,TRBJ1-6,TRBV5-6,.
CASSFNNEQFF,TGCGCCAGCAGCTTCAACAATGAGCAGTTCTTC,.,TRBJ2-1,TRBV5-1,.
CSARGRAAGRASEYNEQFF,TGCAGTGCTAGAGGTCGGGCGGCCGGGAGGGCCTCTGAGTACAATGAGCAGTTCTTC,TRBD2,TRBJ2-1,TRBV20-1,few
CAHASGVGGEQFF,TGTGCCCATGCTAGCGGGGTGGGCGGTGAGCAGTTCTTC,TRBD2,TRBJ2-1,TRBV6-2/TRBV6-3,.
CAWSVSGGHIQYF,TGTGCCTGGAGTGTATCAGGGGGGCACATTCAGTACTTC,.,TRBJ2-4,TRBV30,.
CASSLGPPPETQYF,TGTGCCAGCAGCTTAGGTCCCCCACCCGAGACCCAGTACTTC,.,TRBJ2-5,TRBV11-1,medium-sized
CASSLGGPSTDTQYF,TGTGCCAGCAGCCTCGGAGGGCCGAGCACAGATACGCAGTATTTT,.,TRBJ2-3,TRBV13,.
CASSTMDRAEGTEAFF,TGCGCCAGCAGCACCATGGACAGGGCGGAGGGCACTGAAGCTTTCTTT,TRBD1,TRBJ1-1,TRBV4-3,.
CASITLGRNTEAFF,TGTGCCAGTATCACTCTAGGGAGGAACACTGAAGCTTTCTTT,.,TRBJ1-1,TRBV19,.
CASSLASGGGSKQYF,TGTGCCAGCAGCTTGGCTAGCGGGGGGGGTTCCAAGCAGTACTTC,TRBD2,TRBJ2-7,TRBV5-4,.
CASSLGGQGRGYEQYF,TGTGCCAGCAGCTTAGGAGGGCAGGGGAGGGGCTACGAGCAGTACTTC,.,TRBJ2-7,TRBV11-3,.
CASSSVNRWANTGELFF,TGTGCCAGCAGCTCAGTCAACAGATGGGCGAACACCGGGGAGCTGTTTTTT,.,TRBJ2-2,TRBV11-3,medium-sized
CASSSLASYEQYF,TGTGCCAGCAGCTCACTAGCGAGCTACGAGCAGTACTTC,TRBD2,TRBJ2-7,TRBV5-5,.
CASGLVAGTGGRELFF,TGTGCTAGTGGTTTGGTCGCCGGGACAGGGGGCCGGGAGCTGTTTTTT,TRBD1,TRBJ2-2,TRBV12-5,.
CASSPLVPGGTDTQYF,TGTGCCAGCAGTCCGTTGGTCCCGGGGGGCACAGATACGCAGTATTTT,.,TRBJ2-3,TRBV12-3/TRBV12-4,.
CASRSGLALYNEQFF,TGTGCCAGCAGGTCGGGACTAGCATTATACAATGAGCAGTTCTTC,TRBD2,TRBJ2-1,TRBV12-3/TRBV12-4,.
CAWSNPLRLGNTIYF,TGTGCCTGGAGTAACCCCCTACGGCTGGGAAACACCATATATTTT,.,TRBJ1-3,TRBV30,few
CASRRSGLAGELFF,TGTGCCAGTAGACGTAGCGGACTCGCCGGGGAGCTGTTTTTT,.,TRBJ2-2,TRBV19,.
CASSPRGYFYEQYF,TGTGCCAGCTCACCACGGGGGTATTTCTACGAGCAGTACTTC,.,TRBJ2-7,TRBV18,large
CASSYQSWSETLHF,TGTGCCAGCAGTTACCAAAGCTGGAGTGAAACCCTCCACTTT,.,TRBJ1-6,TRBV6-6,few
CASSFRDSHTGTQYF,TGTGCCAGCAGCTTCCGAGACAGCCATACCGGGACCCAGTACTTC,.,TRBJ2-5,TRBV5-6,.
CASRGGRRVNTEAFF,TGTGCCAGTAGAGGGGGGCGGCGGGTGAACACTGAAGCTTTCTTT,.,TRBJ1-1,TRBV19,few
CSASASGGHTQYF,TGCAGTGCTAGTGCTAGCGGGGGTCATACGCAGTATTTT,TRBD2,TRBJ2-3,TRBV20-1,few
CASSFTGLGQETQYF,TGTGCCAGCAGCTTCACGGGACTAGGGCAAGAGACCCAGTACTTC,TRBD2,TRBJ2-5,TRBV7-2,.
CASSVGRDDGYTF,TGTGCCAGCAGCGTCGGGAGGGACGATGGCTACACCTTC,.,TRBJ1-2,TRBV6-5,.
CASSLFQRGGLNEQFF,TGTGCCAGCAGCTTGTTTCAGCGGGGGGGCTTGAATGAGCAGTTCTTC,TRBD2,TRBJ2-1,TRBV5-4,.
CASSTGITGQELAFF,TGTGCCAGTAGTACCGGGATCACGGGACAGGAGCTAGCTTTCTTT,TRBD1,TRBJ1-1,TRBV19,few
CVSSYAGGGYTF,TGTGTTAGCAGTTACGCGGGGGGAGGCTACACCTTC,.,TRBJ1-2,TRBV27,.
CASSSGLAGGRTDTQYF,TGTGCCAGCAGCTCCGGACTAGCGGGGGGGCGCACAGATACGCAGTATTTT,TRBD2,TRBJ2-3,TRBV13,few
CASSPFTGELFF,TGTGCCAGCAGCCCCTTCACCGGGGAGCTGTTTTTT,.,TRBJ2-2,TRBV12-3/TRBV12-4,few
CASSEPGQGSAYTF,TGCGCCAGCAGCGAGCCGGGACAGGGTTCCGCCTACACCTTC,TRBD1,TRBJ1-2,TRBV5-1,.
CATSGVTAPYGYTF,TGTGCCACCAGTGGGGTGACGGCACCCTATGGCTACACCTTC,.,TRBJ1-2,TRBV24-1,.
CASSLDWAMNTEAFF,TGTGCCAGCAGTTTGGACTGGGCGATGAACACTGAAGCTTTCTTT,.,TRBJ1-1,TRBV27,few
CASSQVFRQPADTQYF,TGTGCCAGCAGCCAAGTCTTTCGCCAGCCTGCAGATACGCAGTATTTT,.,TRBJ2-3,TRBV14,few
CASSMVVQGRDFYGYTF,TGTGCCAGTAGTATGGTTGTACAGGGCAGAGATTTCTATGGCTACACCTTC,.,TRBJ1-2,TRBV19,few
CASSYSIPGYGDYGYTF,TGTGCCAGCAGTTACTCGATCCCAGGGTACGGCGACTATGGCTACACCTTC,.,TRBJ1-2,TRBV6-2/TRBV6-3,.
CASTPGQNTEAFF,TGTGCCAGTACCCCGGGGCAGAACACTGAAGCTTTCTTT,.,TRBJ1-1,TRBV19,few
CASSLALIRRNTEAFF,TGTGCCAGCAGTTTAGCGCTAATCCGCCGGAACACTGAAGCTTTCTTT,.,TRBJ1-1,TRBV12-3/TRBV12-4,.